This T cell receptor beta chain was observed in a study of response to subunit inactivated influenza vaccine. V was pared by 2 bases and J by 7 bases, with 8 bases of the junction left unmatched. Germline assignment: CDR1 GTSNPN and CDR2 SVGIG (reference sequence). The CDR3 runs to 14 residues. TCRdb reprocessed the RT-PCR reads with MiXCR, giving one entry per CDR3 protein. The repertoire holds some 500,000 distinct CDR3 sequences, with around 25% as singletons. This clonotype was seen a single time. The chain joins TRBV30 to TRBJ2-5; 9 nucleotides align to TRBD1. This receptor was taken from a man in his fifties or sixties who received an inactivated influenza vaccine. This specimen consisted of CD4+ T cells sorted from PBMCs, obtained less than 6 days after vaccination. CDR3 region: CAWSHRTGAGTQYF. DNA for the CDR3: TGTGCCTGGAGTCACAGGACAGGGGCAGGGACCCAGTACTTC.